A selection of T cell receptor beta chains follows, all from one sample in a study of blood T cell repertoires in COVID-19. Here immunoSEQ multiplex PCR was the method, and the copy in TCRdb shows in-frame clones only, minus some. The repertoire consists of about 130,000 clones, with 75% to 90% occurring once and the leading ten covering around 3.3%. The specimen sequenced was peripheral blood. Receptors were obtained from a woman of 80 years or more with COVID-19, enrolled during active disease. Each CDR3 is given with its conserved first and last residue. A D gene is named only where the DNA matches it firmly. The listing skips clone size in some rows; elsewhere it reads once, few, many or a size class.

TRBD1,TRBJ1-2,-,TRBV12-3/TRBV12-4,13,CASSSDRDHGYTF,TGTGCCAGCAGTTCGGACAGGGATCATGGCTACACCTTC
-,TRBJ1-2,-,TRBV6-1,14,CASSEAQGRVGYTF,TGTGCCAGCAGTGAAGCGCAGGGCCGGGTGGGCTACACCTTC
TRBD2,TRBJ2-3,-,TRBV28,16,CASSALAGGLTDTQYF,TGTGCCAGCAGCGCCCTAGCGGGAGGGCTCACAGATACGCAGTATTTT
TRBD2,TRBJ2-7,-,TRBV7-2,16,CASSSRGTRALLEQYF,TGTGCCAGCAGCTCACGCGGGACTAGGGCTTTATTAGAGCAGTACTTC
TRBD1,TRBJ1-5,-,TRBV24-1,14,CATSGQGWSQPQHF,TGTGCCACCAGTGGACAGGGTTGGAGTCAGCCCCAGCATTTT
TRBD1,TRBJ2-7,-,TRBV5-4,13,CASSRDRAYEQYF,TGTGCCAGCAGTAGGGACAGGGCCTACGAGCAGTACTTC
-,TRBJ2-7,-,TRBV3-1/TRBV3-2,13,CASSPSYQGEQYF,TGTGCCAGCAGCCCGTCCTACCAGGGAGAGCAGTACTTC
TRBD1,TRBJ1-1,-,TRBV18,13,CASSPPGQGKAFF,TGTGCCAGCTCACCACCTGGACAGGGTAAAGCTTTCTTT
-,TRBJ1-4,-,TRBV5-1,13,CASSLATNEKLFF,TGCGCCAGCAGTCTTGCAACTAATGAAAAACTGTTTTTT
TRBD2,TRBJ2-3,-,TRBV10-3,13,CATQTSGTDTQYF,TGTGCCACGCAGACTAGCGGCACAGATACGCAGTATTTT
-,TRBJ2-5,few,TRBV19,15,CASSAGQRNQETQYF,TGTGCCAGTAGTGCGGGACAGAGAAACCAAGAGACCCAGTACTTC
-,TRBJ2-2,-,TRBV19,18,CASSIGSPGRDLSGELFF,TGTGCCAGTAGTATAGGGTCCCCGGGCAGGGACTTAAGCGGGGAGCTGTTTTTT
-,TRBJ1-3,-,TRBV6-5,13,CASSSNRGNTIYF,TGTGCCAGCAGTTCCAACAGGGGAAACACCATATATTTT
-,TRBJ2-7,many,TRBV6-2/TRBV6-3,14,CASSYGDSSYEQYF,TGTGCCAGCAGTTACGGGGACTCTTCCTACGAGCAGTACTTC